Described below is a single T cell receptor (beta chain) sequence and its context. No antigen is known for it. Building the TCR beta libraries relied on iRepertoire HTBI primers, and CDR3 regions underwent Arm-PCR. TCRdb redid the calling of the multiplex PCR reads with MiXCR, one entry per CDR3 protein. Altogether hundreds of thousands of distinct CDR3 sequences are present, 16% being singletons, with the ten largest covering over 8.5%. With V trimmed by 3 bases and J by 10 bases, 11 bases remained unmatched. The CDR3 is 15 amino acids. CDR1 and CDR2 from the germline V gene are SGDLS and YYNGEE. This sample was included in a study of regulatory T cells in long-lasting Graves disease. The time point here: newly diagnosed GD, antithyroid drugs for less than 3 months. With RNA extracted from PBMCs as input, the TCR library was made. Patients were from an endocrinology department in Xi'an, China. Study conclusions and caveats: Favoring TRBV28, TRBJ1-2 and TRBJ2-5 was a feature seen in persistent disease.

The sample was also linked to a second study, of T cells in Graves' hyperthyroidism and ophthalmopathy.

The chain carries TRBV9 and TRBJ2-1; 9 bases are a match to TRBD2. This receptor was taken from a woman in her twenties or thirties with Graves disease. Sequenced here: peripheral blood mononuclear cells (PBMCs), sampled at new diagnosis, from a patient treated with antithyroid drugs. The CDR3 bases are TGTGCCAGCAGCGAGACTAGCGGTACAGGACTAGAGCAGTTCTTC. Residues: CASSETSGTGLEQFF.